A single sample is the source of the 14 T cell receptor beta chains below, sequenced in a study of shared clonotypes between healthy human individuals. Using immunoSEQ multiplex PCR, the repertoire was profiled, and TCRdb retains in-frame clones only, with some absent. The sample contains 450,000 to 500,000 clones, approximately 80% of which appear only once. Sequenced sample: PBMCs. These receptors originate from a woman aged 40 to 50 in good health. Some clones in this sample may be carry-over from other donors' samples.

This clone came up once. The rearrangement links TRBV29-1 to TRBJ1-3; D may be TRBD1 (5 bases). CDR1 is SQVTM and CDR2 is ANQGSEA in the germline V gene. The CDR3 consists of 12 residues. V was pared by 3 bases and J by 4 bases, with 7 bases between. The CDR3 nucleotides are TGCAGCGTTGATCAGGGAGGAAACACCATATATTTT. Its translation: CSVDQGGNTIYF.

This clone was counted between two and nine times. CDR3 nucleotide sequence: TGCAGTGCTAGAGTGAGTTATGGGCAGTTCTTC. This sequence encodes CSARVSYGQFF. The chain uses TRBV20-1 and TRBJ2-1; no clear D. Looked up from germline, CDR1 is DFQATT and CDR2 is SNEGSKA (reference sequence). The CDR3 loop spans 11 amino acids. Trimming pared 1 base from V and 12 bases from J, leaving 10 bases between.

This clone was counted only a few times. The genes are TRBV28 and TRBJ2-3; D could derive from TRBD1 or TRBD2 (5 bases each). Germline CDR1 and CDR2: MDHEN and SYDVKM. V was clipped by 10 bases and J by 7 bases, with 21 bases between them. This CDR3 has 14 residues. The CDR3 DNA follows: TGTGCCACCACCCGGGACCCACCAAAGAATACGCAGTATTTT. Protein: CATTRDPPKNTQYF.

The chain couples TRBV2 to TRBJ2-1, with 7 bases fitting TRBD2. V shed 4 bases, J shed 8 bases, and the junction held 11 bases outside the gene matches. This CDR3 spans 15 amino acids. Germline assignment: CDR1 SNHLY and CDR2 FYNNEI. CDR3 sequence reads: CASSVGGSPDDEQFF. As DNA, the CDR3 is TGTGCCAGCAGTGTTGGCGGGAGCCCCGACGATGAGCAGTTCTTC. Variable domain in full (rest from reference TRBV2 and TRBJ2-1): EPEVTQTPSHQVTQMGQEVILRCVPISNHLYFYWYRQILGQKVEFLVSFYNNEISEKSEIFDDQFSVERPDGSNFTLKIRSTKLEDSAMYFCASSVGGSPDDEQFFGPGTRLTVL.

The chain combines TRBV7-2 with TRBJ1-2; 11 nucleotides agree with TRBD1. CDR1 and CDR2 from the germline V gene are SGHTA and FQGNSA. V was clipped by 5 bases and J by 5 bases; unmatched bases: 4. The CDR3 contains 14 residues. The CDR3 loop is CASSLGQGVYGYTF. The CDR3 coding sequence is TGTGCCAGCAGCCTGGGACAGGGGGTATATGGCTACACCTTC.

This clone has only one observation. This chain joins TRBV6-6 and TRBJ2-1; weak D call: TRBD2 (5 bases). V was trimmed by 2 bases and J by 5 bases, leaving 13 bases between them. Per the germline V gene, CDR1 is MNHNY and CDR2 is SVGAGI (reference sequence). This CDR3 comprises 15 residues. The CDR3 sequence: CASSYLLAVNNEQFF. The CDR3 nucleotides are TGTGCCAGCAGTTACCTGCTAGCAGTCAACAATGAGCAGTTCTTC.

This rearrangement joins TRBV28 to TRBJ2-2; 7 positions match TRBD2. Germline values: CDR1 MDHEN, CDR2 SYDVKM. Trimming removed 3 bases from V and 5 bases from J; junction bases left unmatched: 9. This CDR3 region has 16 residues. The CDR3 loop is CASSLYKWRGTGELFF. In DNA form, the CDR3 reads TGTGCCAGCAGTTTGTACAAATGGCGGGGGACCGGGGAGCTGTTTTTT.

The chain employs TRBV7-9 and TRBJ2-7; D may match TRBD1 or TRBD2 (6 bases each). With 3 bases removed from V and 3 bases from J, the gap between germline ends came to 12 bases. The CDR3 has 14 amino acids. Germline CDR1 and CDR2: SEHNR and FQNEAQ (reference sequence). CDR3 in amino acids: CASSFTGGYYEQYF. DNA of the CDR3: TGTGCCAGCAGCTTTACCGGGGGCTACTACGAGCAGTACTTC.

A single count supports this clone. The V and J genes are TRBV28 and TRBJ2-1; TRBD2 agrees at 8 bases. The length of the CDR3 is 17 residues. The trim removed 4 bases at V and 4 bases at J, leaving 12 bases unmatched. Germline-derived CDR1 and CDR2 are MDHEN and SYDVKM. DNA for the CDR3: TGTGCCAGCAGTTCGGGTCGGGGTAGCGGGAAATACAATGAGCAGTTCTTC. It specifies CASSSGRGSGKYNEQFF. The full variable domain, with the rest looked up from reference TRBV28 and TRBJ2-1, is DVKVTQSSRYLVKRTGEKVFLECVQDMDHENMFWYRQDPGLGLRLIYFSYDVKMKEKGDIPEGYSVSREKKERFSLILESASTNQTSMYLCASSSGRGSGKYNEQFFGPGTRLTVL.

The chain is built from TRBV6-5 and TRBJ2-7; TRBD2 agrees at 9 bases. J gave up 2 bases and V 6 bases, and 8 bases lay outside the gene matches. CDR1 MNHEY and CDR2 SVGAGI come from the germline V gene. The CDR3 contains 15 residues. DNA for the CDR3: TGTGCCAGCAGCCGCGTAGCGGGAGTCCCCTACGAGCAGTACTTC. It specifies CASSRVAGVPYEQYF.

Only a few counts were recorded for this clone. This chain links TRBV7-2 with TRBJ2-2; maybe TRBD2 (5 bases). V was shortened by 6 bases and J by 3 bases, with 14 bases between the two germline ends. Germline CDR1 is SGHTA and CDR2 is FQGNSA. This CDR3 contains 15 residues. The CDR3 spells CASRGEVGDTGELFF. In DNA, the CDR3 is TGTGCCAGCAGGGGTGAAGTGGGAGACACCGGGGAGCTGTTTTTT.

The gene calls are TRBV7-3 and TRBJ2-3; either TRBD1 or TRBD2 may fit D (5 bases each). From germline, CDR1 is SGHTA and CDR2 FQGTGA. Deletions cut 3 bases from V and 0 bases from J, with 10 bases between. This CDR3 has 15 amino acids. For the CDR3, the DNA is TGTGCCAGCAGCTTCTCGGGGCAGAGCACAGATACGCAGTATTTT. It encodes CASSFSGQSTDTQYF.

J is TRBJ2-1 and V is TRBV7-6; D is tentatively TRBD1 or TRBD2 (5 bases each). V lost 2 bases, J lost 5 bases, and 16 bases lay in between. The V gene's germline CDR1 is SGHVS and CDR2 FNYEAQ. The CDR3 is 16 amino acids. CDR3 DNA: TGTGCCAGCAGCTTAAACCCCCCCCTGGGGGACAATGAGCAGTTCTTC. Translation: CASSLNPPLGDNEQFF.

This clone was picked up many times. The same CDR3 can be traced to other DNA sequences in this sample. This chain connects TRBV30 to TRBJ2-5, with D hard to call. The CDR3 consists of 13 residues. Germline assignment: CDR1 GTSNPN and CDR2 SVGIG (reference sequence). Between the trimmed V and J ends, which lost 0 bases and 5 bases, there was a span of 10 bases. The CDR3 spells CAWSVSLSETQYF. The CDR3 DNA is TGTGCCTGGAGTGTATCCCTAAGTGAGACCCAGTACTTC.